This is a list of T cell receptor beta chains from one sample in a study of tumor-infiltrating lymphocytes in primary liver carcinoma. From the multiplex PCR reads, TCRdb called clonotypes with MiXCR, one entry per CDR3 protein. The table records 100,000 to 150,000 distinct CDR3 sequences, 55% to 65% of them present only once. Sequenced: liver tumor tissue from sampling region 1. The source is a woman aged 60-70 years with primary liver carcinoma and hepatitis B virus infection. Both conserved end residues are part of each CDR3. D genes are given only for firm matches. Some rows mark clone size as missing; the rest say once, few, many or name a class of expanded clone.

size: NA; D: NA; J: TRBJ2-3; V: TRBV6-1; CDR3: CASIPLSVQWVLADTQYF; DNA: TGTGCCAGCATTCCGCTATCCGTTCAGTGGGTTCTCGCAGATACGCAGTATTTT
size: many; D: TRBD1; J: TRBJ1-5; V: TRBV4-1; CDR3: CASSLGTGPTQPQHF; DNA: TGCGCCAGCAGCCTGGGGACAGGGCCGACTCAGCCCCAGCATTTT
size: NA; D: TRBD1; J: TRBJ1-2; V: TRBV11-2; CDR3: CASSLDPGTGGNYIF; DNA: TGTGCTAGCAGCTTAGACCCCGGGACAGGGGGCAACTACATCTTC
size: NA; D: NA; J: TRBJ2-5; V: TRBV11-2; CDR3: CARSRWAETQYF; DNA: TGTGCCAGAAGCCGGTGGGCTGAGACCCAGTACTTC
size: many; D: NA; J: TRBJ2-1; V: TRBV10-2; CDR3: CATGTYNEQFF; DNA: TGCGCCACCGGGACCTACAATGAGCAGTTCTTC
size: NA; D: NA; J: TRBJ2-7; V: TRBV5-1; CDR3: CASSLDGGSRYEQYF; DNA: TGCGCCAGCAGTCTTGATGGGGGGAGCAGGTACGAGCAGTACTTC
size: NA; D: TRBD2; J: TRBJ2-7; V: TRBV11-3; CDR3: CASSLASGLAYEQNF; DNA: TGTGCCAGCAGCTTAGCCTCGGGACTAGCCTACGAGCAGAACTTC
size: few; D: NA; J: TRBJ1-1; V: TRBV28; CDR3: CASTLTGRMNTEAFF; DNA: TGTGCCAGCACCCTCACGGGACGCATGAACACTGAAGCTTTCTTT
size: NA; D: NA; J: TRBJ2-6; V: TRBV29-1; CDR3: CSVSRDREVDVLTF; DNA: TGCAGCGTTAGCCGCGACAGGGAGGTCGACGTCCTGACTTTC
size: NA; D: TRBD2; J: TRBJ2-5; V: TRBV7-2; CDR3: CASSHGLAEETQYF; DNA: TGTGCCAGCTCCCATGGGCTAGCGGAAGAGACCCAGTACTTC
size: many; D: NA; J: TRBJ2-7; V: TRBV12-3/TRBV12-4; CDR3: CAGSSTYEQYF; DNA: TGTGCCGGCAGTTCAACCTACGAGCAGTACTTC
size: NA; D: TRBD2; J: TRBJ2-3; V: TRBV29-1; CDR3: CSIDGTSVERRDTQYF; DNA: TGCAGCATTGACGGGACTAGTGTAGAGAGGAGAGATACCCAGTATTTT
size: NA; D: NA; J: TRBJ1-1; V: TRBV5-1; CDR3: CASGPGTHRVSTEAFF; DNA: TGCGCCAGCGGCCCCGGGACCCACAGGGTATCCACTGAAGCTTTCTTT
size: NA; D: NA; J: TRBJ2-3; V: TRBV11-2; CDR3: CASSPPPRGKGTDTQYF; DNA: TGTGCCAGCAGCCCGCCCCCCAGGGGCAAGGGAACAGATACGCAGTATTTT
size: NA; D: NA; J: TRBJ2-7; V: TRBV4-1; CDR3: CACNQEAYGDTYEQYF; DNA: TGCGCCTGCAACCAAGAGGCGTACGGAGATACCTACGAGCAGTACTTC
size: NA; D: TRBD2; J: TRBJ2-1; V: TRBV9; CDR3: CASSESGISYNEQFF; DNA: TGTGCCAGCAGCGAGAGCGGGATCTCCTACAATGAGCAGTTCTTC
size: NA; D: NA; J: TRBJ2-1; V: TRBV5-1; CDR3: CASSLEGSSSSFNEQFF; DNA: TGCGCCAGCAGCCTGGAGGGCAGCTCGAGCTCCTTCAATGAGCAGTTCTTC
size: NA; D: NA; J: TRBJ1-1; V: TRBV11-2; CDR3: CASNIGSRRVRGPLNTEAFF; DNA: TGTGCCAGCAACATAGGGTCACGTAGGGTCCGAGGACCATTGAACACTGAAGCTTTCTTT
size: NA; D: NA; J: TRBJ2-1; V: TRBV12-3/TRBV12-4; CDR3: CASSLRERAYNERFF; DNA: TGTGCCAGCAGTCTCAGGGAACGGGCCTACAATGAGCGGTTCTTC
size: few; D: TRBD1; J: TRBJ1-1; V: TRBV5-4; CDR3: CASSWDSTPNTEAFF; DNA: TGTGCCAGCAGCTGGGACAGTACCCCGAACACTGAAGCTTTCTTT
size: many; D: NA; J: TRBJ2-7; V: TRBV10-2; CDR3: CASSELGGMVYEQYF; DNA: TGCGCCAGCAGTGAGCTGGGCGGGATGGTCTACGAGCAGTACTTC
size: NA; D: TRBD1; J: TRBJ2-6; V: TRBV11-2; CDR3: CAGSLGGAGVNVLTF; DNA: TGTGCCGGCAGCTTAGGGGGCGCAGGGGTCAATGTCCTGACTTTC
size: NA; D: NA; J: TRBJ2-1; V: TRBV12-3/TRBV12-4; CDR3: CAGKDGVHNELFF; DNA: TGTGCCGGCAAAGACGGGGTACACAATGAGCTGTTCTTC
size: NA; D: NA; J: TRBJ1-2; V: TRBV6-5; CDR3: CASSLGRKTHGYTF; DNA: TGTGCCAGTTCATTGGGACGGAAAACCCATGGCTACACCTTC
size: NA; D: NA; J: TRBJ2-3; V: TRBV5-8; CDR3: CASTEVWYTQYF; DNA: TGTGCCAGCACCGAGGTGTGGTATACGCAGTATTTT
size: NA; D: TRBD2; J: TRBJ2-1; V: TRBV12-3/TRBV12-4; CDR3: CASSLGTTGRSPYNEQFF; DNA: TGTGCCAGCAGTTTAGGGACTACCGGGAGGTCGCCCTACAATGAGCAGTTCTTC